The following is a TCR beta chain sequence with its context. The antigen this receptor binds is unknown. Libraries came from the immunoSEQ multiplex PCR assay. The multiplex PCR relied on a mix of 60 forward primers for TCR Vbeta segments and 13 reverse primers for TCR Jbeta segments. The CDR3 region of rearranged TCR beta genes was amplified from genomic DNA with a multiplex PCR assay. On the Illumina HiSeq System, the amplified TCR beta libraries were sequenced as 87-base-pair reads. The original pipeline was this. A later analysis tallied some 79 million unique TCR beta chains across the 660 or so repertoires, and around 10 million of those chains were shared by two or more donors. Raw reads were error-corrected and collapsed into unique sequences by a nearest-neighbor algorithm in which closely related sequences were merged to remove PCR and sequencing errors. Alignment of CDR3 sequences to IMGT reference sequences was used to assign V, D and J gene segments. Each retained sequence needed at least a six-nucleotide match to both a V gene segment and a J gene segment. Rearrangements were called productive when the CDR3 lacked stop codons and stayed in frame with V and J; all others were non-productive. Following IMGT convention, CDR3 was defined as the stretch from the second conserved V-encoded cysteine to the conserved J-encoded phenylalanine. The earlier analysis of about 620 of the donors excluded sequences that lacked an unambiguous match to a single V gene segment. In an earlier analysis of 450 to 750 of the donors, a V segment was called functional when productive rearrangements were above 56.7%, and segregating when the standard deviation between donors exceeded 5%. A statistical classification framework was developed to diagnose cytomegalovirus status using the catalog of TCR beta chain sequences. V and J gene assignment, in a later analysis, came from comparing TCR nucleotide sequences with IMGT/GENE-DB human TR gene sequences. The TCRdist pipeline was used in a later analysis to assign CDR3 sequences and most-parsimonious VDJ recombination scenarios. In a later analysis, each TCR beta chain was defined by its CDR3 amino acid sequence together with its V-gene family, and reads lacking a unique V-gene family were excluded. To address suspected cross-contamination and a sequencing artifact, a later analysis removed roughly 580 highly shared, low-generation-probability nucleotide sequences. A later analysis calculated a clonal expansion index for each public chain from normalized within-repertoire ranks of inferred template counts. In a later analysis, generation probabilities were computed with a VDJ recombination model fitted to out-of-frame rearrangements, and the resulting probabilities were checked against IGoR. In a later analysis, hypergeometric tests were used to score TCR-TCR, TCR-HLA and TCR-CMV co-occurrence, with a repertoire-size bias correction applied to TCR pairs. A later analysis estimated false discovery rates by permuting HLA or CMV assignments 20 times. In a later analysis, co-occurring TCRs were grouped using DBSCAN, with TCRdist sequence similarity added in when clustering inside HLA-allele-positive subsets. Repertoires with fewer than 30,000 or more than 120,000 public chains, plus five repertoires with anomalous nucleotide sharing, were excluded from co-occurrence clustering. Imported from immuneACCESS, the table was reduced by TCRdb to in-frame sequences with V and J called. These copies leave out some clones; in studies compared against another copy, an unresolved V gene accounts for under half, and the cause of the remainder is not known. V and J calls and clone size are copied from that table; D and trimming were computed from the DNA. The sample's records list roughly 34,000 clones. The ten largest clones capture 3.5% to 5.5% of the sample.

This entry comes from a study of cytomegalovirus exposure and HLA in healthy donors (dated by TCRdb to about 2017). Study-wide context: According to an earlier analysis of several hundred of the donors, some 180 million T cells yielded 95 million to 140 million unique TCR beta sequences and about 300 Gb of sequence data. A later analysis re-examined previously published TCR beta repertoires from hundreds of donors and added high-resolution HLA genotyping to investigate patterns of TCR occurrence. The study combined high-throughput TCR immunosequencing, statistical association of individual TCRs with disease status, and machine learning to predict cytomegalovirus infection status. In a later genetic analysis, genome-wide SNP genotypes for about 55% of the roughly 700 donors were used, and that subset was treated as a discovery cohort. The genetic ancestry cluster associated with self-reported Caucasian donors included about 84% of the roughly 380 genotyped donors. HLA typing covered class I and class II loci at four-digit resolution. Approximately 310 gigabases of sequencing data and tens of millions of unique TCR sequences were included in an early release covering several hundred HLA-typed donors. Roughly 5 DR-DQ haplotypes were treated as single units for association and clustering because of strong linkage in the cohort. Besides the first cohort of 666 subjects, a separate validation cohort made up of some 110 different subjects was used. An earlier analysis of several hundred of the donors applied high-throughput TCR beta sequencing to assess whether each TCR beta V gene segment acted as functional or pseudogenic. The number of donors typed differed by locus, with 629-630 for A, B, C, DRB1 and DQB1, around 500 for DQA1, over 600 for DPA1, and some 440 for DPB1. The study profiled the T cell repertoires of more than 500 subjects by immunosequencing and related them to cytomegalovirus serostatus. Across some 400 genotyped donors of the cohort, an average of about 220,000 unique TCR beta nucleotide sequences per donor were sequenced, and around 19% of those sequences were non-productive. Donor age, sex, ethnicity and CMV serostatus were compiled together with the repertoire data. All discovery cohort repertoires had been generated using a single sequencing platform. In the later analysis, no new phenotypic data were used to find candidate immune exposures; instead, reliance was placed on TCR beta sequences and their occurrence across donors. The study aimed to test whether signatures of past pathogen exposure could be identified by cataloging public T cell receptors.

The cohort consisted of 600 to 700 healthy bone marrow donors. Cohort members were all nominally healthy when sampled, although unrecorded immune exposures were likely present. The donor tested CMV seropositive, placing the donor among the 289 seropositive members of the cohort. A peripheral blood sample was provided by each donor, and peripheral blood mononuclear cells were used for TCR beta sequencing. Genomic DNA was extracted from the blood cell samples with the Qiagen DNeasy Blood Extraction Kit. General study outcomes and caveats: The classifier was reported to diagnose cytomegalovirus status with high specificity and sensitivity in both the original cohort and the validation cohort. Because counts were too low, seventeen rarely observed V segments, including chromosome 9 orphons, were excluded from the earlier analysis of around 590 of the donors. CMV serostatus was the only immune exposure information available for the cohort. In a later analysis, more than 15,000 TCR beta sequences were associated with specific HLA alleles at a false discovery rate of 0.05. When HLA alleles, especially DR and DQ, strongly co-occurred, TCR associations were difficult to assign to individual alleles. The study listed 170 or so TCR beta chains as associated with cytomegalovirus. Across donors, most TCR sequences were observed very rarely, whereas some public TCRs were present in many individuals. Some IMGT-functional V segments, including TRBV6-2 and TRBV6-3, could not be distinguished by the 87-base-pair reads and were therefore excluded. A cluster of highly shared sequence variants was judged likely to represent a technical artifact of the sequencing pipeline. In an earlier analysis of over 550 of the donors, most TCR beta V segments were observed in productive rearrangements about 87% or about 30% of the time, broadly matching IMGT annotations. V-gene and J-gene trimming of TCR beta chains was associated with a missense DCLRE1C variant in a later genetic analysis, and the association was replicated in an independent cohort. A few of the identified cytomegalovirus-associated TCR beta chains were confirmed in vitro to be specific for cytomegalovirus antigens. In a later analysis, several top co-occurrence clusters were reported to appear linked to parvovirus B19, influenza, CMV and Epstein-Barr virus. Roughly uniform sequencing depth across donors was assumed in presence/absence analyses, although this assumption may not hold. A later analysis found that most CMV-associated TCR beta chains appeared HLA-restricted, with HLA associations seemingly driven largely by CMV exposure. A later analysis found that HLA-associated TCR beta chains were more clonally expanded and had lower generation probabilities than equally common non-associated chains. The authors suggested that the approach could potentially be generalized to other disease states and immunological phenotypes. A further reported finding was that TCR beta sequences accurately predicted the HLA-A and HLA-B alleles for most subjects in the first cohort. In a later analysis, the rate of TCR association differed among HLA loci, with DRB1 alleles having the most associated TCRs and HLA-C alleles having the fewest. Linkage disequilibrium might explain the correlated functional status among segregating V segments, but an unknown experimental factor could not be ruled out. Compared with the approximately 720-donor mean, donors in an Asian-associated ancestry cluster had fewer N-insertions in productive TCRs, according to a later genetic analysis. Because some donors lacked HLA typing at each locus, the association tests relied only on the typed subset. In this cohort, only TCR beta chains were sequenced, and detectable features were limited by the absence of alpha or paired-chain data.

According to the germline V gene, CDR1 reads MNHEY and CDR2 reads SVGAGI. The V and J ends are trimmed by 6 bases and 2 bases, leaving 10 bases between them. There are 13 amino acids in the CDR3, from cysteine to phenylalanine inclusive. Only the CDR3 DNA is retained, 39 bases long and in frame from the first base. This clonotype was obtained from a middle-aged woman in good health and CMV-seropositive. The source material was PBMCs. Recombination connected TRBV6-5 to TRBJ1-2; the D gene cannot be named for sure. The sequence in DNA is TGTGCCAGCAGAGAGACACAAAACTATGGCTACACCTTC. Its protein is CASRETQNYGYTF.